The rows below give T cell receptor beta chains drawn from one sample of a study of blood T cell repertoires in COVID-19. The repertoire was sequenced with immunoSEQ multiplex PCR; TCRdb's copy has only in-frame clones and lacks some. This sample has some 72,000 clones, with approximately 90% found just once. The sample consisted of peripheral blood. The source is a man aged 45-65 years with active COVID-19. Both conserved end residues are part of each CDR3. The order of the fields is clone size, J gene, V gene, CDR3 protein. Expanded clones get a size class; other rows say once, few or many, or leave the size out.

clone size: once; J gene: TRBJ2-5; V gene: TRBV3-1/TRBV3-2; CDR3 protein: CASSQGGTGGAGTQYF
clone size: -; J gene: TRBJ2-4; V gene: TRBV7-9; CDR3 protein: CASSSRNIQYF
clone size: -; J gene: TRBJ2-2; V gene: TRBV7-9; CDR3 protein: CASSLESTNTGELFF
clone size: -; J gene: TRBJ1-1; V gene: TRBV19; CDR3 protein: CATQGAENTEAFF
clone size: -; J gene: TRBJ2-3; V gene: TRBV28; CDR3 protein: CASSWLGSGAADTQYF
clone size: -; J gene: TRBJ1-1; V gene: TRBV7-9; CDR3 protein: CASSLEGRSTEAFF
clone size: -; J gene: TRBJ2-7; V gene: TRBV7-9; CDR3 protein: CASSRESYEQYF
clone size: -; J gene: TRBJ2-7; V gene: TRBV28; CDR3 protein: CASSSIYRDRVHEQYF
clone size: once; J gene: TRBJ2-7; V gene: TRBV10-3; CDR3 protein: CATTEAGQVVYEQYF
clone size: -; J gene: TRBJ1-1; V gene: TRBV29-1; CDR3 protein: CSVPGQLEAFF
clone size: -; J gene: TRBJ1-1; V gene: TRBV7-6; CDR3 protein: CASSLASTETEAFF
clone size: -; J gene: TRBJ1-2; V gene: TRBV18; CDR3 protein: CASSPAAQGEGYTF
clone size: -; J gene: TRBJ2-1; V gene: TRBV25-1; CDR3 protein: CASSVPGLAPKFDEQFF
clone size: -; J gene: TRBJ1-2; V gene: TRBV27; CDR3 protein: CASRNTGGNYGYTF
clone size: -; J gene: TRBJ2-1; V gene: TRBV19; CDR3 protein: CASSIQASGANEQFF
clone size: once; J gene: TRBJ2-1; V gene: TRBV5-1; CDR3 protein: CASSLAGGDVSEQFF
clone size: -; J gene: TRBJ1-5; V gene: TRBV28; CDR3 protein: CASSIDSHSNQPQHF
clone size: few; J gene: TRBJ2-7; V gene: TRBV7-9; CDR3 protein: CASSHVVAGQNRQYF
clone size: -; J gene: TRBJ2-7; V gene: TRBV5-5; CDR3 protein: CASSPGTSDYEQYF
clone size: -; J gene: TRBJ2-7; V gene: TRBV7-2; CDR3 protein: CASSLYYEQYF
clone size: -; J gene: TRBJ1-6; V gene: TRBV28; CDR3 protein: CASSPGSFYNSPLHF
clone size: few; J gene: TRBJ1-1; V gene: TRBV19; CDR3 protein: CASSTLGGTEAFF
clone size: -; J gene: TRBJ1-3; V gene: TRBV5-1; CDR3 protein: CASSDTNRQGNTIYF